The 27 T cell receptor beta chains below all came from one sample that was sequenced in a study of blood T cell repertoires in COVID-19. Profiled with immunoSEQ multiplex PCR; TCRdb holds only in-frame clones, not every one. The sample holds about 94,000 clones, 70% to 90% seen once. The sample taken for sequencing was peripheral blood. These receptors all come from a woman aged 55-70 years in a cohort sampled during active or convalescent COVID-19.

Points on this clone: The same CDR3 arises from other DNA sequences in this sample as well. The chain joins TRBV19 to TRBJ1-1, with 8 bases that match TRBD1. The ends lost 3 bases at V and 2 bases at J; junction bases unmatched: 2. The CDR3 extends over 14 amino acids. The germline V gene has CDR1 LNHDA and CDR2 SQIVND (reference sequence). CDR3 in amino acids: CASSIAGGNTEAFF. In nucleotides, the CDR3 is TGTGCCAGTAGTATCGCAGGGGGCAACACTGAAGCTTTCTTT.

This rearrangement joins TRBV10-3 to TRBJ1-1, with 7 bases aligning to TRBD1. In germline, CDR1 is ENHRY, CDR2 SYGVKD. V lost 3 bases and J lost 5; bases outside the gene matches: 9. The CDR3 extends over 15 amino acids. This CDR3 reads CAISDFRPGGTEAFF. The CDR3 nucleotides are TGTGCCATCAGTGATTTCCGTCCAGGGGGTACTGAAGCTTTCTTT.

The genes are TRBV5-1 and TRBJ2-7; 7 nucleotides line up with TRBD1. The CDR3 contains 15 residues. V lost 7 bases to trimming and J lost 3 bases; unmatched junction nucleotides: 13. In germline, CDR1 is SGHRS, CDR2 YFSETQ. CDR3 nucleotide sequence: TGCGCCAGCTCACCAGTGGGACAGAGACTCTACGAGCAGTACTTC. It is translated as CASSPVGQRLYEQYF.

The rearrangement joins TRBV5-1 to TRBJ1-2; D is undetermined. V lost 0 bases to trimming and J lost 6 bases, with 6 bases between them. Germline V gene sequence: CDR1 SGHRS, CDR2 YFSETQ. The CDR3 runs 12 residues. CDR3 residues: CASSLDSDGYTF. CDR3 DNA: TGCGCCAGCAGCTTGGACAGTGATGGCTACACCTTC.

The V and J genes are TRBV6-5 and TRBJ1-6; a weak D match, TRBD1 (6 bases). Germline V gene lookup returns CDR1 MNHEY and CDR2 SVGAGI. The length of the CDR3 is 13 residues. Deletions cut 6 bases from V and 10 bases from J, with 13 bases between. The CDR3 is CASRDSRRSPLHF. CDR3 sequence (DNA): TGTGCCAGCAGGGACAGTCGGAGGTCACCCCTCCACTTT.

The CDR3 spells CASSPRPGHTSNQPQHF. In nucleotides, the CDR3 is TGTGCCAGCAGTCCGCGTCCAGGACACACTAGCAATCAGCCCCAGCATTTT. J is TRBJ1-5 and V is TRBV6-6; D perhaps matches TRBD1 (5 bases). Germline V lookup: CDR1 MNHNY, CDR2 SVGAGI (reference sequence). V was pared by 5 bases and J by 0 bases, with 17 bases between. The length of the CDR3 is 17 residues.

This clone was detected once. The chain uses TRBV11-1 and TRBJ2-2; a possible D gene is TRBD1 (5 bases). Germline V gene sequence: CDR1 SGHAT, CDR2 FQDESV (reference sequence). The CDR3 loop spans 14 amino acids. Trimming took 5 bases from V and 1 from J, leaving 8 bases between them. The CDR3 DNA reads as TGTGCCAGCAGCCCGGACATGAACACCGGGGAGCTGTTTTTT. Translation gives CASSPDMNTGELFF.

The rearrangement uses TRBV28 and TRBJ1-2, with D unclear. V was cut by 6 bases and J by 4 bases, with 15 bases left in between. Per germline, CDR1 MDHEN and CDR2 SYDVKM. This CDR3 has 14 residues. The chain's CDR3 is CASRRPPAAYGYTF. The CDR3 DNA reads as TGTGCCAGCAGACGCCCCCCGGCGGCCTATGGCTACACCTTC.

Concerning this clone: Different DNA sequences within this sample yield the same CDR3. The chain links TRBV5-1 to TRBJ2-2; 7 bases align to TRBD1. V lost 0 bases to trimming and J lost 4 bases; unmatched junction nucleotides: 0. The CDR3 length is 14 residues. Germline assignment: CDR1 SGHRS and CDR2 YFSETQ. The CDR3 sequence: CASSLEGATGELFF. Here the CDR3 DNA reads TGCGCCAGCAGCTTGGAGGGGGCCACCGGGGAGCTGTTTTTT.

The chain recombines TRBV28 with TRBJ2-1; TRBD2 agrees at 8 bases. The CDR3 consists of 13 residues. From germline, CDR1 is MDHEN and CDR2 SYDVKM. The V gene end was trimmed by 8 bases and the J gene end by 2 bases; junction bases not matched to a gene: 2. For the CDR3, the DNA is TGTGCCAGCCGGGGGGGGGCCTACAATGAGCAGTTCTTC. This codes for CASRGGAYNEQFF.

The chain recombines TRBV9 with TRBJ2-1, with 7 bases fitting TRBD2. Germline CDR1 SGDLS, CDR2 YYNGEE. This CDR3 has 23 amino acids. V was clipped by 0 bases and J by 1 base; unmatched bases: 25. Here the CDR3 reads CASSVALPGGSDIGEGSYNEQFF. The CDR3 DNA is TGTGCCAGCAGCGTAGCCTTACCCGGCGGGAGTGATATTGGGGAGGGGTCCTACAATGAGCAGTTCTTC. Looking up the rest from reference TRBV9 and TRBJ2-1 gives the full variable domain: DSGVTQTPKHLITATGQRVTLRCSPRSGDLSVYWYQQSLDQGLQFLIQYYNGEERAKGNILERFSAQQFPDLHSELNLSSLELGDSALYFCASSVALPGGSDIGEGSYNEQFFGPGTRLTVL.

The chain has TRBV5-1 and TRBJ1-1; possible D gene TRBD1, 6 bases. This CDR3 is built from 17 residues. V was trimmed by 0 bases and J by 4 bases, leaving 19 bases between them. Germline V gives CDR1 SGHRS, CDR2 YFSETQ. The CDR3 bases are TGCGCCAGCAGCTTGGTAGCGGGGGCAGGGCGTGGCACTGAAGCTTTCTTT. Protein: CASSLVAGAGRGTEAFF.

This clone was recorded only once. The genes are TRBV12-3 or TRBV12-4 and TRBJ1-2; TRBD1 matches at 7 bases. J was trimmed by 4 bases and V by 10 bases; bases with no gene match: 6. CDR3 size: 12 residues. CDR3 coding DNA: TGTGCCACCGAGACAGGGATCTATGGCTACACCTTC. Translation gives CATETGIYGYTF.

This chain joins TRBV19 and TRBJ1-5, with 8 bases that match TRBD1. Trimming cost V 4 bases and J 0 bases; bases outside gene matches: 8. CDR1 is LNHDA and CDR2 is SQIVND in the germline V gene (reference sequence). This CDR3 has 17 amino acids. The DNA of the CDR3 is TGTGCCAGTAGTACTACAGGGGGAGGCAATAGCAATCAGCCCCAGCATTTT. This encodes CASSTTGGGNSNQPQHF.

The CDR3, as DNA: TGTGCCAGCAGTGAAAGCAGGGAAGCGGAAAAACTGTTTTTT. Its protein is CASSESREAEKLFF. V gene TRBV2 combines with J gene TRBJ1-4; a weak D match, TRBD1 (5 bases). CDR1 is SNHLY, CDR2 FYNNEI, per germline. The CDR3 length is 14 residues. Trimming left V 2 bases short and J 8 bases short, with 12 bases between.

The gene calls are TRBV11-2 and TRBJ1-1, with D perhaps matching TRBD1 (5 bases). Trimming took 1 base from V and 8 from J, leaving 8 bases between them. CDR1 is SGHAT and CDR2 is FQNNGV in the germline V gene. The CDR3 is 12 amino acids. CDR3 DNA: TGTGCCAGCAGCTTAGGAGACAGAGAAGCTTTCTTT. Translation gives CASSLGDREAFF. Filled out from reference TRBV11-2 and TRBJ1-1, the complete variable domain reads EAGVAQSPRYKIIEKRQSVAFWCNPISGHATLYWYQQILGQGPKLLIQFQNNGVVDDSQLPKDRFSAERLKGVDSTLKIQPAKLEDSAVYLCASSLGDREAFFGQGTRLTVV.

This clone was recorded once. The V and J genes are TRBV27 and TRBJ1-2, with D possibly matching TRBD1 (6 bases). The CDR3 runs 13 residues. V dropped 2 bases and J dropped 2 bases, with 6 bases sitting between them. Germline lookup yields CDR1 MNHEY and CDR2 SMNVEV (reference sequence). The DNA for the CDR3 is TGTGCCAGCAGTTTACAGGGGAACTATGGCTACACCTTC. Residues: CASSLQGNYGYTF.

The V call is TRBV4-2, the J call TRBJ1-2; 10 bases agree with TRBD1. V was clipped by 2 bases and J by 8 bases; unmatched bases: 17. Germline V gives CDR1 LGHNA, CDR2 YNFKEQ. The CDR3 runs to 18 residues. The CDR3, as DNA: TGTGCCAGCAGCCAAATCCCCCCCACTCGGGACAGGGGTGGAGGCTACACCTTC. Protein product: CASSQIPPTRDRGGGYTF.

The chain couples TRBV3-1 (or the pseudogene TRBV3-2) to TRBJ1-5; D not resolved. Germline CDR1 is LGHDT and CDR2 is YNNKEL (reference sequence). This CDR3 is built from 16 residues. V dropped 1 base and J dropped 0 bases, with 10 bases sitting between them. Here the CDR3 DNA reads TGTGCCAGCAGCCAAGGCTTCCAGAATAGCAATCAGCCCCAGCATTTT. Protein sequence: CASSQGFQNSNQPQHF.

The rearrangement uses TRBV5-6 and TRBJ2-7; D ambiguous. Germline lookup yields CDR1 SGHDT and CDR2 YYEEEE. This CDR3 has 14 residues. The V gene lost 4 bases and the J gene lost 1 base, with 12 bases spanning the gap. CDR3 residues: CASSLSTFSYEQYF. CDR3 coding DNA: TGTGCCAGCAGCCTATCGACATTTTCCTACGAGCAGTACTTC.

CDR3 bases: TGTGCCAGCAGGTTCTACGCTAACTATGGCTACACCTTC. This translates into CASRFYANYGYTF. The chain joins TRBV28 to TRBJ1-2; D gene ambiguous. CDR3 length equals 13 residues. The germline CDR1 and CDR2 sequences are MDHEN and SYDVKM. Trimming left V 6 bases short and J 0 bases short, with 8 bases between.

This chain joins TRBV7-2 and TRBJ1-4; D not resolved. CDR1 SGHTA and CDR2 FQGNSA come from the germline V gene. Trimming shortened V by 1 base and J by 7 bases, and 7 bases separated the two germline ends. This CDR3 spans 13 amino acids. CDR3 sequence reads: CASSLGGSEKLFF. CDR3 nucleotides: TGTGCCAGCAGCTTAGGCGGGAGTGAAAAACTGTTTTTT. The variable domain in full, with the rest retrieved from reference TRBV7-2 and TRBJ1-4, is GAGVSQSPSNKVTEKGKDVELRCDPISGHTALYWYRQSLGQGLEFLIYFQGNSAPDKSGLPSDRFSAERTGGSVSTLTIQRTQQEDSAVYLCASSLGGSEKLFFGSGTQLSVL.

This clone was observed a single time. This chain uses TRBV5-1 with TRBJ1-6; possibly TRBD1 for D (5 bases). Germline CDR1 and CDR2: SGHRS and YFSETQ. Trimming took 0 bases from V and 4 from J, leaving 14 bases between them. The length of the CDR3 is 17 residues. The CDR3 spells CASSLGGALTYNSPLHF. In nucleotides, the CDR3 is TGCGCCAGCAGCTTGGGTGGGGCGCTGACTTATAATTCACCCCTCCACTTT.

The chain has TRBV6-5 and TRBJ1-1; 9 bases align to TRBD1. The junction had 7 bases not matched to a gene; V was cut back by 2 bases and J by 6 bases. From germline, CDR1 is MNHEY and CDR2 SVGAGI. The CDR3 loop spans 15 amino acids. CDR3 region: CASSYARDRASEAFF. CDR3 sequence (DNA): TGTGCCAGCAGTTACGCCCGGGACAGGGCTTCTGAAGCTTTCTTT.

The chain combines TRBV5-1 with TRBJ1-1, with 8 bases aligning to TRBD1. Germline V gene sequence: CDR1 SGHRS, CDR2 YFSETQ. Unmatched junction bases numbered 5, after V lost 8 bases and J lost 5 bases. The CDR3 is 12 residues long. This CDR3 reads CARQGGGTEAFF. The CDR3 nucleotides are TGCGCCAGACAGGGGGGAGGGACTGAAGCTTTCTTT.

The CDR3 sequence is CASSRLVGQGAYLSGNTIYF. CDR3 nucleotide sequence: TGTGCCAGCAGCCGTCTCGTTGGACAGGGGGCCTATCTCTCTGGAAACACCATATATTTT. The genes are TRBV3-1 (or the pseudogene TRBV3-2) and TRBJ1-3; 11 nucleotides line up with TRBD1. The CDR3 spans 20 residues. CDR1 is LGHDT and CDR2 is YNNKEL in the germline V gene (reference sequence). J was trimmed by 0 bases and V by 4 bases; bases with no gene match: 14.

The V gene is TRBV18, the J gene TRBJ1-2; D ambiguous. CDR3 size: 14 residues. CDR1 KGHSH and CDR2 LQKENI come from the germline V gene. V lost 5 bases and J lost 3, with 13 bases in between. This chain's CDR3 is CASSSGTKDYGYTF. In DNA form, the CDR3 reads TGTGCCAGCTCATCGGGAACTAAGGACTATGGCTACACCTTC.